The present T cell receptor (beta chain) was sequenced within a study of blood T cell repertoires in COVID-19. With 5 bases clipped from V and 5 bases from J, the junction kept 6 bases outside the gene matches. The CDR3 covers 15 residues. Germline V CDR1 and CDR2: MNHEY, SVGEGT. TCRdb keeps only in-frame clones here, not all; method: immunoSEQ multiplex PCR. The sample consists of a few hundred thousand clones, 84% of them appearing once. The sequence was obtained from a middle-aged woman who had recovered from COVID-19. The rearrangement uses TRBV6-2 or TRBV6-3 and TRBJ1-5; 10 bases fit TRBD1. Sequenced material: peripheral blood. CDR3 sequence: CASSTGQGFYQPQHF. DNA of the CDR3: TGTGCCAGCAGTACGGGACAGGGGTTCTATCAGCCCCAGCATTTT.